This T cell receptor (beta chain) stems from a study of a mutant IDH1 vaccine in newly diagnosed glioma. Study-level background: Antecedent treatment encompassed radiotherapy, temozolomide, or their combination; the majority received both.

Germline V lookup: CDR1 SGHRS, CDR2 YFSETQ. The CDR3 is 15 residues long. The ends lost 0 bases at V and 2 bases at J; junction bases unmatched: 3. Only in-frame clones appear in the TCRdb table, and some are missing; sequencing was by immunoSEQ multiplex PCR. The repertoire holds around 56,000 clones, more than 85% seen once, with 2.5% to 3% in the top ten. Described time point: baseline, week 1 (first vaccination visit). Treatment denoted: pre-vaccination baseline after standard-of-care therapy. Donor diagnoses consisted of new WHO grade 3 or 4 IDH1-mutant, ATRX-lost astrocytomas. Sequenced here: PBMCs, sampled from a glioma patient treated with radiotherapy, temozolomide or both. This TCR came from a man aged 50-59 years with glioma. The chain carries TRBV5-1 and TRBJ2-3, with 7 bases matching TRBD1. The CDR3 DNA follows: TGCGCCAGCAGCTTGGAGGGGGCCTTCACAGATACGCAGTATTTT. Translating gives CASSLEGAFTDTQYF.